These T cell receptor beta chains were read from a single sample in a study of blood T cell repertoires in COVID-19. Clones were read by immunoSEQ multiplex PCR, and TCRdb kept only the in-frame ones, dropping some. The sample contains around 290,000 clones, approximately 90% of which appear only once. The sample taken for sequencing was PBMCs or T cells enriched from blood (not recorded which). The receptors were gathered from a woman aged 25 to 39 who had recovered from COVID-19. The CDR3 runs from the conserved cysteine through the conserved F or W. A D gene is named only where the DNA matches it firmly. The size entry is marked missing in some rows and otherwise reads once, few, many or a size class.

J: TRBJ2-5; size: .; V: TRBV27; D: TRBD2; CDR3: CASSLLGLAGGETQYF; DNA: TGTGCCAGCAGTTTATTAGGACTAGCGGGAGGGGAGACCCAGTACTTC
J: TRBJ2-5; size: .; V: TRBV28; D: .; CDR3: CASSLPGLQETQYF; DNA: TGTGCCAGCAGCCTACCGGGACTTCAAGAGACCCAGTACTTC
J: TRBJ1-2; size: .; V: TRBV18; D: .; CDR3: CASSPPAGRGFGYTF; DNA: TGTGCCAGCTCACCACCAGCAGGGAGGGGCTTTGGCTACACCTTC
J: TRBJ1-1; size: .; V: TRBV6-5; D: .; CDR3: CASKYQGKSAEAFF; DNA: TGTGCCAGCAAGTATCAGGGAAAATCAGCTGAAGCTTTCTTT
J: TRBJ1-2; size: .; V: TRBV5-1; D: TRBD1; CDR3: CASSLGQGGGYTF; DNA: TGCGCCAGCAGCTTGGGACAGGGCGGGGGCTACACCTTC
J: TRBJ1-4; size: .; V: TRBV6-5; D: .; CDR3: CASHLNGGGNEKLFF; DNA: TGTGCCAGCCACTTAAACGGGGGGGGCAACGAAAAACTGTTTTTT
J: TRBJ1-2; size: .; V: TRBV6-2/TRBV6-3; D: .; CDR3: CASSYRRHDYTF; DNA: TGTGCCAGCAGTTACCGTCGACATGACTACACCTTC
J: TRBJ2-1; size: few; V: TRBV18; D: TRBD2; CDR3: CASSPLAGAEYNEQFF; DNA: TGTGCCAGCTCACCACTAGCGGGAGCGGAATACAATGAGCAGTTCTTC
J: TRBJ1-1; size: .; V: TRBV30; D: .; CDR3: CAWTSTEAFF; DNA: TGTGCCTGGACCAGCACTGAAGCTTTCTTT
J: TRBJ2-1; size: .; V: TRBV28; D: .; CDR3: CASSLVDGTYNEQFF; DNA: TGTGCCAGCAGTTTGGTGGATGGGACATACAATGAGCAGTTCTTC
J: TRBJ1-2; size: .; V: TRBV5-4; D: .; CDR3: CASSLDLGQALYGYTF; DNA: TGTGCCAGCAGCTTGGATTTAGGCCAGGCACTCTATGGCTACACCTTC
J: TRBJ2-5; size: .; V: TRBV5-1; D: TRBD1; CDR3: CASSEGQGGQETQYF; DNA: TGCGCCAGCAGCGAGGGACAGGGGGGCCAAGAGACCCAGTACTTC
J: TRBJ2-7; size: .; V: TRBV19; D: .; CDR3: CASRTTDRAGEQYF; DNA: TGTGCCAGTAGGACGACCGACAGGGCGGGAGAGCAGTACTTC
J: TRBJ1-5; size: .; V: TRBV10-3; D: TRBD1; CDR3: CAISDGQGQDQPQHF; DNA: TGTGCCATCAGTGACGGACAGGGACAGGACCAGCCCCAGCATTTT
J: TRBJ2-1; size: .; V: TRBV19; D: TRBD1; CDR3: CASSIQTGVSYNEQFF; DNA: TGTGCCAGTAGTATCCAAACAGGGGTCTCGTACAATGAGCAGTTCTTC
J: TRBJ1-2; size: few; V: TRBV7-8; D: .; CDR3: CASSSSRGDGYTF; DNA: TGTGCCAGCAGCTCGAGCAGGGGCGATGGCTACACCTTC
J: TRBJ2-2; size: .; V: TRBV7-2; D: .; CDR3: CASSLATGAGTGELFF; DNA: TGTGCCAGCAGCTTAGCCACAGGGGCGGGAACCGGGGAGCTGTTTTTT
J: TRBJ1-1; size: once; V: TRBV5-1; D: TRBD1; CDR3: CASSWTGVVTEAFF; DNA: TGCGCCAGCAGCTGGACAGGGGTCGTCACTGAAGCTTTCTTT
J: TRBJ2-7; size: .; V: TRBV6-5; D: TRBD1; CDR3: CAIGIRDRVYEQYF; DNA: TGTGCCATCGGAATCCGGGACAGGGTCTACGAGCAGTACTTC
J: TRBJ2-3; size: .; V: TRBV4-3; D: .; CDR3: CASSALAAGSTDTQYF; DNA: TGCGCCAGCAGCGCTTTGGCCGCGGGGAGCACAGATACGCAGTATTTT
J: TRBJ2-7; size: .; V: TRBV3-1/TRBV3-2; D: TRBD2; CDR3: CASSQTSVAYEQYF; DNA: TGTGCCAGCAGCCAAACTAGCGTGGCCTACGAGCAGTACTTC
J: TRBJ2-3; size: .; V: TRBV6-2/TRBV6-3; D: .; CDR3: CASSYRDTDTQYF; DNA: TGTGCCAGCAGTTACAGAGACACAGATACGCAGTATTTT
J: TRBJ1-2; size: .; V: TRBV7-2; D: TRBD1; CDR3: CASSLGGQGTLRGYTF; DNA: TGTGCCAGCAGCTTAGGGGGACAGGGGACCCTTCGAGGCTACACCTTC
J: TRBJ1-5; size: .; V: TRBV19; D: TRBD1; CDR3: CASSMLASGQVNQPQHF; DNA: TGTGCCAGTAGTATGCTCGCCTCGGGACAGGTCAATCAGCCCCAGCATTTT
J: TRBJ1-1; size: .; V: TRBV6-5; D: .; CDR3: CASTRLTQARTEAFF; DNA: TGTGCCAGCACCCGATTAACCCAGGCACGCACTGAAGCTTTCTTT
J: TRBJ2-5; size: .; V: TRBV9; D: .; CDR3: CASSVGLALETQYF; DNA: TGTGCCAGCAGCGTAGGATTAGCGCTGGAGACCCAGTACTTC
J: TRBJ1-4; size: .; V: TRBV29-1; D: TRBD1; CDR3: CSALRTGGTNEKLFF; DNA: TGCAGCGCCTTAAGGACAGGGGGGACTAATGAAAAACTGTTTTTT
J: TRBJ2-2; size: .; V: TRBV7-9; D: TRBD1; CDR3: CASSLQGATGELFF; DNA: TGTGCCAGCAGCTTGCAGGGGGCGACCGGGGAGCTGTTTTTT
J: TRBJ1-4; size: .; V: TRBV6-4; D: .; CDR3: CASSDIQGGKLFF; DNA: TGTGCCAGCAGTGACATTCAGGGTGGAAAACTGTTTTTT
J: TRBJ2-7; size: .; V: TRBV11-2; D: TRBD2; CDR3: CASRDSLAGSPKVGHEQYF; DNA: TGTGCCAGCAGGGACTCTTTAGCGGGATCGCCTAAGGTCGGCCACGAGCAGTACTTC